The clone carrying this T cell receptor (beta chain) was counted a few times. The time point was: newly diagnosed GD, antithyroid drugs for less than 3 months. Preparation of the TCR library used RNA extracted from PBMCs. The sample comes from a study of regulatory T cells in long-lasting Graves disease. For TCR beta, libraries came from iRepertoire HTBI primers and Arm-PCR of CDR3 regions. TCRdb itself ran the multiplex PCR reads through MiXCR, one entry per CDR3 protein. The sample shows 420,000 or so distinct CDR3 sequences, less than 20% of them seen only once. The germline V gene encodes CDR1 SGHAT and CDR2 FQDESV (reference sequence). Trimming at V came to 5 bases and at J to 0 bases, leaving 14 bases not matched to a gene. This CDR3 has 19 amino acids. These data are also associated with another study on T cells in Graves' hyperthyroidism and ophthalmopathy.

The source is a woman aged 18-29 years with Graves disease. Sample: peripheral blood mononuclear cells (PBMCs), taken at new diagnosis, from a patient treated with antithyroid drugs. The rearrangement uses TRBV11-1 and TRBJ2-3; TRBD2 matches at 10 bases. In nucleotides, the CDR3 is TGTGCCAGCAGCACCCCAATAGCGGGAGGAGAATCAAGCACAGATACGCAGTATTTT. It yields the protein CASSTPIAGGESSTDTQYF.